These T cell receptor beta chains were read from a single sample in a study of blood T cell repertoires in COVID-19. Profiled with immunoSEQ multiplex PCR; TCRdb holds only in-frame clones, not every one. The data hold about 68,000 clones, with roughly 85% observed a single time. Sequenced sample: peripheral blood. These receptors were taken from a woman in her fifties or sixties with COVID-19, enrolled during active disease. The CDR3 runs from the conserved cysteine through the conserved F or W. D genes are given only for firm matches. Part of the rows lack a size; the others show once, few, many or a class for expanded clones.

J,length,D,V,size,DNA,CDR3
TRBJ1-1,15,.,TRBV7-9,.,TGTGCCAGCAGCTTAAGGGATAGCGGGATCACTGAAGCTTTCTTT,CASSLRDSGITEAFF
TRBJ2-7,12,TRBD1,TRBV29-1,.,TGCAGCGTTGAGCAGACAGGGTACGAGCAGTACTTC,CSVEQTGYEQYF
TRBJ2-1,15,TRBD1,TRBV10-3,.,TGTGCCATCACCTCTTTAACAGGGGGACTCAATGAGCAGTTCTTC,CAITSLTGGLNEQFF
TRBJ1-6,16,.,TRBV18,.,TGTGCCAGCTCGCGGCGCAGGGAACCCTATAATTCACCCCTCCACTTT,CASSRRREPYNSPLHF
TRBJ2-7,13,.,TRBV5-1,.,TGCGCCAGCAGCTGGGGGGGCTTGGACGAGCAGTACTTC,CASSWGGLDEQYF
TRBJ2-5,12,.,TRBV11-2,.,TGTGCCAGCAGCGTCGTCGGGGAGACCCAGTACTTC,CASSVVGETQYF
TRBJ2-7,14,TRBD2,TRBV5-6,.,TGTGCCAGCAGCTTTGAGGGAGGGAGATACGAGCAGTACTTC,CASSFEGGRYEQYF
TRBJ1-5,14,.,TRBV30,.,TGTGCCTGGAGCCTGGGGCAGGGCAATCAGCCCCAGCATTTT,CAWSLGQGNQPQHF
TRBJ2-3,17,TRBD2,TRBV5-4,few,TGTGCCAGCAGCCGGACCAGGACTAGCGGTATCACAGATACGCAGTATTTT,CASSRTRTSGITDTQYF
TRBJ2-1,12,.,TRBV6-6,once,TGTGCCAGCACCATTGACAGGAATGAGCAGTTCTTC,CASTIDRNEQFF
TRBJ2-2,18,.,TRBV6-6,.,TGTGCCAGCAGTCGATCCGCGGGACAGTATATGAACACCGGGGAGCTGTTTTTT,CASSRSAGQYMNTGELFF
TRBJ2-2,21,TRBD2,TRBV7-3,.,TGTGCCAGCAGCTCCACCGGACTAGCGGGAGGGTCTTTTACCTTAACCGGGGAGCTGTTTTTT,CASSSTGLAGGSFTLTGELFF
TRBJ2-1,15,TRBD1,TRBV28,.,TGTGCCAGCAGCTCGACAGGGATCTCCTACAATGAGCAGTTCTTC,CASSSTGISYNEQFF
TRBJ2-7,13,.,TRBV5-6,once,TGTGCCAGCAGCCGTACAGGGAGATACGAGCAGTACTTC,CASSRTGRYEQYF
TRBJ2-6,19,TRBD1,TRBV4-1,few,TGCGCCAGCAGCCAAGCTTATAGGACAGGGTACTCTGGGGCCAACGTCCTGACTTTC,CASSQAYRTGYSGANVLTF
TRBJ2-7,13,.,TRBV28,.,TGTGCCAGCCGTGTAGCGGTCTCCTACGAGCAGTACTTC,CASRVAVSYEQYF
TRBJ1-1,13,.,TRBV30,.,TGTGCCTGGAGTGTACGGGGAGACACTGAAGCTTTCTTT,CAWSVRGDTEAFF
TRBJ2-7,14,TRBD2,TRBV10-3,.,TGTGCCATCAGTGAGACCGGGGGGGGCGACGAGCAGTACTTC,CAISETGGGDEQYF
TRBJ2-3,12,.,TRBV12-3/TRBV12-4,few,TGTGCCAGCAGTGCCACCTCTAATACGCAGTATTTT,CASSATSNTQYF
TRBJ2-1,13,.,TRBV4-1,.,TGCGCCAGCAGCCCCCCCGGGTGGGATGAGCAGTTCTTC,CASSPPGWDEQFF
TRBJ2-1,21,.,TRBV9,.,TGTGCCAGCAGCCCTACCTCTAGGACTCTTGGGCCTAGTAGCTCCTACAATGAGCAGTTCTTC,CASSPTSRTLGPSSSYNEQFF
TRBJ2-2,15,.,TRBV19,.,TGTGCCAGTAGTATCTCACTCGCGAACACCGGGGAGCTGTTTTTT,CASSISLANTGELFF
TRBJ2-1,11,.,TRBV5-1,.,TGCGCCAGCAGCTTGGACAGTGAGCAGTTCTTC,CASSLDSEQFF
TRBJ2-3,13,.,TRBV7-3,.,TGTGCCAGCAGTTCTGACTCCACGAGTACGCAGTATTTT,CASSSDSTSTQYF
TRBJ1-4,13,TRBD1,TRBV11-3,.,TGTGCCAGCAGTAACAGGGGTCGTGAAAAACTGTTTTTT,CASSNRGREKLFF
TRBJ1-3,15,.,TRBV4-1,.,TGCGCCAGCAGCCAAGGGGCAGGCCAGCGAAACACCATATATTTT,CASSQGAGQRNTIYF
TRBJ2-7,17,TRBD2,TRBV18,.,TGTGCCAGCTCTCCTCTTCCACTAGCGGGACTAATCCACGAGCAGTACTTC,CASSPLPLAGLIHEQYF
TRBJ2-1,15,.,TRBV7-6,.,TGTGCCAGCAGTCGGGGGTCGAGCTCCTACAATGAGCAGTTCTTC,CASSRGSSSYNEQFF
TRBJ2-7,11,.,TRBV28,.,TGTGCCAGCAGCAAATCCGGGGAAGGGTACTTC,CASSKSGEGYF
TRBJ2-2,16,TRBD1,TRBV20-1,few,TGCAGTGCTAGTCTCCTATTAGGGCAGGGGGCCGGGGAGCTGTTTTTT,CSASLLLGQGAGELFF
TRBJ1-3,17,.,TRBV5-1,.,TGCGCCAGCAGCTTGGGTGGCCGGGACTTCTCTGGAAACACCATATATTTT,CASSLGGRDFSGNTIYF